The entry below describes one TCR beta chain. Antigen specificity is unknown. Via MiXCR, TCRdb re-called the RT-PCR reads, giving one row per CDR3 protein. Of more than 400,000 distinct CDR3 sequences in the sample, roughly 9.8% were seen once. Trimming cost V 6 bases and J 8 bases, with 16 bases left between them. Germline V gene lookup returns CDR1 MNHNS and CDR2 SASEGT. There are 13 residues in the CDR3. The sample originates from a study of response to subunit inactivated influenza vaccine. General observations from the study: Authors suggested each seasonal flu vaccination may recruit only limited numbers of new T cells.

This clonotype originated in a man aged 50 to 59 who received an inactivated influenza vaccine. The specimen comprised PBMCs from blood, sampled 35 to 45 days after vaccination. The J gene is TRBJ1-2, the V gene TRBV6-1; D may be TRBD1 (5 bases). The CDR3 protein is CASRRDSEWGYTF. In DNA, the CDR3 is TGTGCCAGCAGAAGAGACAGCGAATGGGGCTACACCTTC.